One T cell receptor (beta chain) is described in this entry. The data were taken from a study of monozygotic twins with cystic fibrosis. The CDR3 covers 16 residues. V was cut by 3 bases and J by 5 bases, with 20 bases left in between. From germline, CDR1 is SGHDT and CDR2 YYEEEE. Assay used: immunoSEQ multiplex PCR; TCRdb lists only in-frame clones, some missing. The table shows tens of thousands of clones, with roughly 97% occurring only once. The source material was blood. The chain employs TRBV5-6 and TRBJ1-1; weak D call: TRBD1 (5 bases). The source is a girl between 2 and 10 years old with cystic fibrosis. CDR3 residues: CASSWDSGLLRTEAFF. CDR3 bases: TGTGCCAGCAGCTGGGACTCCGGGCTCCTGAGGACTGAAGCTTTCTTT.